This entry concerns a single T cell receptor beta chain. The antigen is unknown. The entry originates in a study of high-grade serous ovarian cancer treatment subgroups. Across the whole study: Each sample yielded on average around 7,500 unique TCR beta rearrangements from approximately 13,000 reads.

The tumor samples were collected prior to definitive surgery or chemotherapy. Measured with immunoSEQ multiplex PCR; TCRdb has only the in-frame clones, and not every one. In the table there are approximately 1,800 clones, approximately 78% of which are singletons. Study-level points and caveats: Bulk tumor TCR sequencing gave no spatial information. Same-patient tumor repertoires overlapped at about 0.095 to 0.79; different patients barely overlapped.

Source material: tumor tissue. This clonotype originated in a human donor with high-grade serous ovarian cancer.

CDR3 bases: TGCGCCAGCAGCTTTAGGACAGGGGACCACGAGCAGTACTTC. It encodes CASSFRTGDHEQYF. The V gene is TRBV5-1, the J gene TRBJ2-7; TRBD1 matches 9 bases. Unmatched junction bases numbered 5, after V lost 2 bases and J lost 5 bases. The V gene's germline CDR1 is SGHRS and CDR2 YFSETQ. CDR3 length equals 14 residues.